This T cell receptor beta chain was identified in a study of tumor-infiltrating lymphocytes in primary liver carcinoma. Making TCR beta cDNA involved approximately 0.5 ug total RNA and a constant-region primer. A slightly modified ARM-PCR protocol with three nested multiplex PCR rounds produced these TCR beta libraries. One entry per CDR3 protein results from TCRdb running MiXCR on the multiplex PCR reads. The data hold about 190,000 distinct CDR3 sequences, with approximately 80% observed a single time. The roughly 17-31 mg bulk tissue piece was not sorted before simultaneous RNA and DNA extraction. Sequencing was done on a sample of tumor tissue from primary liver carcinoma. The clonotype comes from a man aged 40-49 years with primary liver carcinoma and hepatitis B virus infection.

CDR3 region: CASIYGGGQETQYF. The CDR3 DNA is TGTGCCAGCATCTACGGCGGGGGACAAGAGACCCAGTACTTC. The J gene is TRBJ2-5, the V gene TRBV11-2; 7 bases map to TRBD2. The length of the CDR3 is 14 residues. The germline V gene has CDR1 SGHAT and CDR2 FQNNGV. Trimming removed 7 bases from V and 2 bases from J; junction bases left unmatched: 7.